The rows below give T cell receptor beta chains drawn from one sample of a study of T cells in Graves' hyperthyroidism and ophthalmopathy. TCRdb recomputed calls from the multiplex PCR reads with MiXCR, one row per CDR3 protein. In the table there are around 440,000 distinct CDR3 sequences, 15% to 19% of which are singletons. Source material: blood. The receptor source for this set is a woman under 30 with Graves' hyperthyroidism. CDR3s include the opening cysteine and the closing phenylalanine or tryptophan. Each record gives: clone size, V gene, D gene, J gene, CDR3 protein, CDR3 DNA. D genes are given only for firm matches. Clone sizes are given selectively: once, few, many, or a class where the clone is expanded.

>many|TRBV2|.|TRBJ2-3
CASRATGVIVTDTQYF
TGTGCCAGCAGGGCCACGGGGGTGATCGTCACAGATACGCAGTATTTT
>.|TRBV7-8|.|TRBJ2-4
CASTGRDGIQYF
TGTGCCAGCACTGGTCGAGATGGCATTCAGTACTTC
>many|TRBV10-3|.|TRBJ2-7
CAISDPERGAYEQYF
TGTGCCATCAGTGACCCCGAAAGGGGAGCCTACGAGCAGTACTTC
>many|TRBV7-3|.|TRBJ2-1
CASSPRASYNEQFF
TGTGCCAGCAGCCCACGCGCCTCCTACAATGAGCAGTTCTTC
>.|TRBV10-3|.|TRBJ1-2
CAISPGGTNYGYTF
TGTGCCATCAGCCCCGGGGGGACTAACTATGGCTACACCTTC
>.|TRBV5-1|TRBD1|TRBJ2-2
CASSPGTGKRNTGELFF
TGCGCCAGCAGTCCCGGGACAGGGAAGAGGAACACCGGGGAGCTGTTTTTT
>many|TRBV5-1|TRBD1|TRBJ2-1
CASSRSGTGGNEQFF
TGCGCCAGCAGCCGTTCGGGGACAGGCGGCAATGAGCAGTTCTTC
>many|TRBV30|.|TRBJ1-2
CAWSGYYGYTF
TGTGCCTGGAGTGGCTACTATGGCTACACCTTC
>many|TRBV7-3|TRBD1|TRBJ2-1
CASSVGQGAYNEQFF
TGTGCCAGCAGCGTAGGACAGGGGGCCTACAATGAGCAGTTCTTC
>.|TRBV18|TRBD2|TRBJ2-4
CASSPGLAYLIAKNIQYF
TGTGCCAGCTCACCGGGACTAGCTTACCTTATAGCCAAAAACATTCAGTACTTC
>many|TRBV12-3/TRBV12-4|.|TRBJ2-5
CASSFSRETPRETQYF
TGTGCCAGCAGTTTTTCGAGGGAGACCCCTCGAGAGACCCAGTACTTC
>many|TRBV7-9|TRBD1|TRBJ1-2
CASSSRDRGGGYTF
TGTGCCAGCAGCTCCCGGGACAGGGGCGGGGGCTACACCTTC
>many|TRBV12-3/TRBV12-4|.|TRBJ2-7
CASSPRGGTYEQYF
TGTGCCAGCAGCCCGCGGGGTGGCACCTACGAGCAGTACTTC
>many|TRBV12-3/TRBV12-4|.|TRBJ2-4
CASSPGEAGGHIQYF
TGTGCCAGCAGTCCAGGGGAGGCAGGGGGTCACATTCAGTACTTC
>many|TRBV27|.|TRBJ2-7
CASSLSIVAVGAAGEQYF
TGTGCCAGCAGTTTATCAATCGTGGCCGTCGGGGCGGCCGGCGAGCAGTACTTC
>.|TRBV27|.|TRBJ1-6
CASSLIRNGNSPLHF
TGTGCCAGCAGTTTAATCCGGAACGGCAATTCACCCCTCCACTTT
>few|TRBV30|TRBD1|TRBJ1-2
CAWTGQGGGYTF
TGTGCCTGGACAGGACAGGGGGGAGGCTACACCTTC
>.|TRBV3-1|.|TRBJ1-5
CASSHNGRAGNQPQHF
TGTGCCAGCAGCCATAACGGCAGGGCGGGCAATCAGCCCCAGCATTTT
>many|TRBV6-1|.|TRBJ2-5
CASKWQGSETQYF
TGTGCCAGCAAGTGGCAGGGGTCGGAGACCCAGTACTTC
>.|TRBV4-2|TRBD1|TRBJ2-4
CASSQEFGTGSSKNIQYF
TGTGCCAGCAGCCAAGAATTCGGGACAGGGAGTTCCAAAAACATTCAGTACTTC
>.|TRBV6-2/TRBV6-3|.|TRBJ1-2
CASSYSILRDYGYTF
TGTGCCAGCAGTTACTCGATTTTGCGGGACTATGGCTACACCTTC
>few|TRBV9|TRBD1|TRBJ1-2
CAGSSRDRVDGYTF
TGTGCCGGCAGCTCCCGGGACAGGGTGGATGGCTACACCTTC
>many|TRBV28|TRBD2|TRBJ2-1
CASTSTSGGTLLHNEQFF
TGTGCCAGCACCTCGACTAGCGGGGGAACCCTCCTCCACAATGAGCAGTTCTTC
>many|TRBV6-1|TRBD2|TRBJ2-7
CASSTLAGGMGQYF
TGTGCCAGCAGCACACTAGCGGGGGGGATGGGGCAGTACTTC
>many|TRBV15|.|TRBJ2-7
CATSRDPTYEQYF
TGTGCCACCAGCAGGGACCCTACCTACGAGCAGTACTTC
>many|TRBV19|TRBD1|TRBJ2-7
CASSSEDRGHDEQYF
TGTGCCAGTAGTTCCGAGGACAGGGGGCACGACGAGCAGTACTTC
>many|TRBV20-1|.|TRBJ1-5
CSAEGPGNQPQHF
TGCAGTGCCGAGGGGCCGGGCAATCAGCCCCAGCATTTT
>many|TRBV6-1|.|TRBJ2-7
CASSERTKSEQYF
TGTGCCAGCAGTGAAAGGACTAAAAGCGAGCAGTACTTC
>many|TRBV14|.|TRBJ1-1
CASSQEGKGRNTEAFF
TGTGCCAGCAGCCAAGAGGGTAAGGGGAGGAACACTGAAGCTTTCTTT
>many|TRBV12-5|TRBD1|TRBJ1-1
CASGLGQGTDTEAFF
TGTGCTAGTGGTTTGGGACAGGGAACGGACACTGAAGCTTTCTTT
>.|TRBV5-6|TRBD1|TRBJ2-3
CASSQGQGRADTQYF
TGTGCCAGCAGCCAGGGACAGGGGAGGGCAGATACGCAGTATTTT
>many|TRBV7-9|TRBD2|TRBJ2-1
CASSLWRAREYNEQFF
TGTGCCAGCAGCTTATGGAGGGCGCGGGAGTACAATGAGCAGTTCTTC
>.|TRBV20-1|.|TRBJ1-2
CSARDPGSNYGYTF
TGCAGTGCTAGAGATCCAGGATCTAACTATGGCTACACCTTC
>many|TRBV28|.|TRBJ2-7
CASSPAPSPYEQYF
TGTGCCAGCAGTCCGGCTCCGTCTCCCTACGAGCAGTACTTC
>few|TRBV7-9|.|TRBJ1-4
CASSLELVNEKLFF
TGTGCCAGCAGCTTGGAGCTGGTTAATGAAAAACTGTTTTTT
>few|TRBV20-1|TRBD2|TRBJ2-7
CSARHSGGSYEQYF
TGCAGTGCTAGACATAGCGGGGGCTCCTACGAGCAGTACTTC
>many|TRBV3-1|.|TRBJ2-3
CASSHGTGGRADTQYF
TGTGCCAGCAGCCATGGGACCGGCGGGCGGGCAGATACGCAGTATTTT
>.|TRBV24-1|.|TRBJ2-2
CATSDLRLLNTGELFF
TGTGCCACCAGTGATTTAAGACTGCTGAACACCGGGGAGCTGTTTTTT
>many|TRBV7-3|TRBD1|TRBJ2-3
CASRRQGAASGTDTQYF
TGTGCCAGCAGGAGACAGGGGGCTGCGAGTGGCACAGATACGCAGTATTTT
>few|TRBV18|.|TRBJ1-2
CASSGDKNYGYTF
TGTGCCAGCTCCGGAGACAAAAACTATGGCTACACCTTC
>few|TRBV18|TRBD1|TRBJ2-2
CASSPFGQGASGELFF
TGTGCCAGCTCACCGTTCGGACAGGGGGCGAGCGGGGAGCTGTTTTTT
>many|TRBV20-1|.|TRBJ1-4
CSAREMGRPNEKLFF
TGCAGTGCTAGAGAAATGGGGCGGCCTAATGAAAAACTGTTTTTT
>.|TRBV20-1|.|TRBJ2-7
CSARAPMRGPYEQYF
TGCAGTGCTAGAGCACCAATGCGGGGGCCCTACGAGCAGTACTTC